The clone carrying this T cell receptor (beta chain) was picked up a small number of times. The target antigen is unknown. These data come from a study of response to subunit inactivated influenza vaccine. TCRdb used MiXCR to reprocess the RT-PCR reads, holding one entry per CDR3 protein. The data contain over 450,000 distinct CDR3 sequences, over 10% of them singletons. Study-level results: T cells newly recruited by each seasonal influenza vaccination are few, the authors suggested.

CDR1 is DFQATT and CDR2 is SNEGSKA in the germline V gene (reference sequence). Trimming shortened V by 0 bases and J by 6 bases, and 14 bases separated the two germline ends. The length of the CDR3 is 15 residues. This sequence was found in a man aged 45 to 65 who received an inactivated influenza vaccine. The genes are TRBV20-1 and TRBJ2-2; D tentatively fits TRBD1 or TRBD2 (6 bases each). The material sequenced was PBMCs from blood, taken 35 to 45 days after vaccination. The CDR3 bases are TGCAGTGCTAGAGACGGGGGCGGCGGCTCCGGGGAGCTGTTTTTT. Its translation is CSARDGGGGSGELFF.